The clone carrying this T cell receptor (beta chain) was counted a few times. V was shortened by 1 base and J by 5 bases, with 15 bases between the two germline ends. Germline-derived CDR1 and CDR2 are LGHNA and YSLEER. The CDR3 runs to 16 residues. A second PCR of 7 to 11 cycles used a sample-barcoded 5' primer and a J-beta primer mix. TCRdb analysed the 5' RACE reads with MiXCR anew, one entry per CDR3 protein. The sample contains 1.5 million to 2 million distinct CDR3 sequences, approximately 50% of which appear only once. This record belongs to a study of blood T cells in healthy people across ages.

The rearrangement uses TRBV4-3 and TRBJ2-1; perhaps TRBD1 as D (6 bases). The sequencing input was blood. The receptor was derived from a middle-aged woman in good health. The CDR3: CASSQVQWGRNNEQFF. The DNA of the CDR3 is TGCGCCAGCAGCCAAGTTCAGTGGGGGCGCAACAATGAGCAGTTCTTC.